This TCR beta chain was sequenced during a study of shared clonotypes between healthy human individuals. On this clone: Its target is unknown. Other DNA sequences of this sample code for an identical CDR3.

The protocol was immunoSEQ multiplex PCR, while the TCRdb copy is restricted to in-frame clones and leaves out a portion. Here the sample spans around 2.1 million clones, around 95% being singletons. Donors, healthy HIV-negative adults, lacked recent acute infections or vaccinations. The study's findings and limits: Sampling involved blood alone; tissue repertoires likely differ. Incompleteness in sorted-subset sequencing, despite large depth, was shown by rarefaction. Among several donors, about 5% of naive CD4 clonotypes were found in common.

The sample was naive CD4+ T cells sorted from blood. This sample's subset: CD45RA+ positively selected. This TCR was recovered from a young man in good health.

CDR3 amino acids: CASSSRLAEETQYF. The CDR3 bases are TGTGCCAGCAGCTCCCGACTAGCGGAAGAGACCCAGTACTTC. The chain recombines TRBV5-4 with TRBJ2-5; 9 bases are shared with TRBD2. Germline CDR1 and CDR2: SGHNT and YYREEE (reference sequence). The CDR3 totals 14 residues. V shed 3 bases, J shed 3 bases, and the junction held 3 bases outside the gene matches.